The T cell receptor beta chain under discussion was sequenced for a study of shared clonotypes between healthy human individuals (dated by TCRdb to the early 2020s). Some background on the complete study: Three men and two women, aged 18 to 49 years, made up the cohort. To increase sequencing depth and limit assay-specific biases, different laboratories used diverse techniques to prepare libraries and sequence TCR repertoires. For each donor, three plates each were used for CD4 naive and CD4 memory, two plates were used for CD8 naive, and one plate was used for CD8 memory. Between about 0.85 and 10 billion PBMCs per donor were obtained by leukapheresis. To estimate repertoire size and how much clonotype sharing occurs between individuals, the study deeply sequenced the blood TCR repertoires of roughly 5 healthy adults. Study-level results and caveats: Clonotypes shared by all four sorted-subset donors showed higher generation probabilities than non-shared clonotypes. The small number of donors limited the genetic and exposure-history diversity represented. Across four donors, about 5% of naive CD4, around 3.3% of naive CD8, approximately 2.5% of memory CD4, and approximately 0.42% of memory CD8 clonotypes were shared. Rarefaction of sorted-subset datasets indicated incomplete sequencing despite the large sequencing depth. Estimated clonotype richness was generally larger for naive than for memory subsets. Sampling was restricted to blood, and TCR repertoires in tissues likely differ from the TCR repertoires found in blood. Based on pairwise subsampling, the degree of clonotype sharing among donors was expected to be affected by sequencing depth.

From the germline V gene, CDR1 is SGHAT and CDR2 is FQNNGV. Ends trimmed: V by 5 bases, J by 5 bases; bases unmatched to a gene: 7. The CDR3 starts with the cysteine, ends with the phenylalanine, and has 14 residues. The kept DNA is CDR3 alone, 42 bases in frame from the first base. Using the deep immunoSEQ assay, TCR CDR3 regions were amplified from genomic DNA by multiplex PCR. For each cell subset, the extracted genomic DNA was distributed evenly across all wells of several immunoSEQ 96-well plates, and each plate served as one replicate. For sorted subsets, each replicate PCR was loaded with approximately 200 ng genomic DNA, equivalent to 32,000 or so T cell genomes. Purified libraries were quantified with a Qubit 3.0 fluorometer, sized on a Bioanalyzer 2100, and re-quantified with the KAPA Library Quantification kit. Each immunoSEQ 96-well plate was sequenced on its own single-read 150-cycle Illumina NextSeq 550 flow cell. As for the authors' bioinformatics: Because the immunoSEQ output held only junctional sequences and lacked quality scores, the filtering could not match the filtering applied to full-length reads. Sequences were annotated with PyIR, a Python wrapper for IgBLAST v1.9, using IMGT germline references to assign V/J genes and CDR3. Reads were removed for weak V/J assignments (E-value above 1e-6), missing CDR3, stop codons, out-of-frame junctions, or ambiguous translated residues. V3J clonotypes were defined by identical inferred V gene, J gene, and CDR3 amino acid sequence. The percentage overlap between two repertoires was calculated by dividing the number of shared unique clonotypes by the size of the smaller repertoire. RTK rarefaction, the Chao1 estimator, and Recon v2.1 estimates of unobserved clonotypes were used to assess repertoire richness. For all TCRbeta clonotypes obtained by the gDNA method from several donors, generation probabilities were computed with OLGA. Held by TCRdb, this immuneACCESS table contains in-frame sequences only and omits some clones. Under half of the omission traces to an unresolved V gene where checked; the cause of the rest is unknown. V and J calls and clone size come straight from that table; D and trimming were deduced from the DNA. Here the sample has roughly 2.6 million clones; around nine tenths occur a single time. 0.11% to 0.15% of the sample lies in the top ten.

On this clone: There is no known antigen for this receptor. Per-nucleotide qualities are absent, and no much larger clonotype sits a single base away.

The donors were healthy, HIV-negative adults who had no recently reported acute infections or vaccinations. All donors were Caucasian adults living in Nashville, Tennessee, USA. CD4+ T cells were enriched by magnetic negative selection, after which naive cells were positively selected on CD45RA and the negative fraction was taken as the memory subset. Blood was obtained by leukapheresis, after which PBMCs were separated by Ficoll-Histopaque density gradient centrifugation and cryopreserved in liquid nitrogen vapor phase. Purity and quantity of every magnetically sorted T cell population were checked by analytical flow cytometry. From each sorted fraction, genomic DNA was isolated and quantified by UV absorbance on a Nanodrop 2000c.

The sequence was obtained from a man aged 18 to 30 in good health. This chain joins TRBV11-2 to TRBJ2-7, and 9 bases in between align with TRBD1. The sequencing sample was made of naive CD4+ T cells sorted from blood. In light of the paper, this sample's cell subset or site label describes: CD45RA+ positively selected. Here is the DNA: TGTGCCAGCAGCCCGCGGGACAGGGATCACGAGCAGTACTTC. The translation is CASSPRDRDHEQYF.